A single sample is the source of the 14 T cell receptor beta chains below, sequenced in a study of cytomegalovirus exposure and HLA in healthy donors. PCR was performed using 60 Vbeta and 13 Jbeta primers. Using immunoSEQ multiplex PCR, the repertoire was profiled, and TCRdb retains in-frame clones only, with some absent. Altogether under 95,000 clones are present, around 80% being singletons, with the ten largest covering 5.3%. The sequencing sample was made of PBMCs. These receptors all stem from a man in his thirties or forties in good health and CMV-seropositive.

This clone appeared a single time. J is TRBJ2-3 and V is TRBV5-1; unclear D gene. Germline CDR1 is SGHRS and CDR2 is YFSETQ. V lost 5 bases to trimming and J lost 6 bases, with 7 bases between them. This CDR3 has 11 amino acids. The CDR3 region has the DNA TGCGCCAGCAGGTGGCAGGATACGCAGTATTTT. This translates into CASRWQDTQYF.

This clone was seen a handful of times. The rearrangement uses TRBV5-1 and TRBJ2-3, with D perhaps TRBD1 (5 bases). CDR1 and CDR2 (germline): SGHRS, YFSETQ. This CDR3 comprises 14 residues. Trimming took 0 bases from V and 4 from J, leaving 9 bases between them. Written as DNA, the CDR3 is TGCGCCAGCAGCTTGGATGGGGCCGCAGATACGCAGTATTTT. Translating it yields CASSLDGAADTQYF.

The V gene is TRBV6-6, the J gene TRBJ1-4, with D hard to call. Deletions cut 2 bases from V and 7 bases from J, with 11 bases between. The germline V gene encodes CDR1 MNHNY and CDR2 SVGAGI (reference sequence). The CDR3 extends over 14 amino acids. CDR3 nucleotides: TGTGCCAGCAGTTACCTTCAGGTTACTGAAAAACTGTTTTTT. The encoded protein is CASSYLQVTEKLFF.

The chain links TRBV10-3 to TRBJ2-7; 11 bases match TRBD2. Germline loops: CDR1 ENHRY, CDR2 SYGVKD. This CDR3 is built from 14 residues. Losses at the gene ends were 2 bases for V and 5 bases for J; bases not matched to a gene: 2. In nucleotides, the CDR3 is TGTGCCATCAGTGAGACTAGCGGGAGCCACGAGCAGTACTTC. It translates to CAISETSGSHEQYF.

The chain has TRBV19 and TRBJ2-3; 10 positions match TRBD1. V was pared by 5 bases and J by 1 base, with 9 bases of the junction left unmatched. The CDR3 has 17 residues. Germline CDR1 and CDR2: LNHDA and SQIVND (reference sequence). CDR3 sequence reads: CASSPYRDRGRTDTQYF. The DNA of the CDR3 is TGTGCCAGTAGTCCCTACCGGGACAGGGGACGCACAGATACGCAGTATTTT.

This clone has just one count. The chain recombines TRBV6-5 with TRBJ1-1; 8 nucleotides match TRBD1. Looked up from germline, CDR1 is MNHEY and CDR2 is SVGAGI. This CDR3 has 14 amino acids. With V trimmed by 6 bases and J by 2 bases, 5 bases remained unmatched. The DNA of the CDR3 is TGTGCCAGCAGCCCGGGACAGGCTAACACTGAAGCTTTCTTT. Its translation: CASSPGQANTEAFF.

This clone was seen only a few times. V gene TRBV19 combines with J gene TRBJ2-2; 10 nucleotides align to TRBD1. The CDR3 sequence is 16 residues long. Germline trimming cut 2 bases from V and 4 bases from J; bases unmatched to any gene: 4. CDR1 is LNHDA and CDR2 is SQIVND in the germline V gene (reference sequence). The CDR3 sequence is CASSIPRTGGTGELFF. The CDR3 bases are TGTGCCAGTAGTATACCGAGGACAGGGGGCACCGGGGAGCTGTTTTTT.

This clone was observed a few times. This rearrangement joins TRBV30 to TRBJ1-2; a weak D match, TRBD1 (6 bases). This CDR3 has 13 amino acids. V shed 1 base and J shed 7 bases, with 13 bases lying between them. CDR1 GTSNPN and CDR2 SVGIG come from the germline V gene (reference sequence). CDR3 loop: CAWSGFTGSGYTF. The CDR3 DNA follows: TGTGCCTGGAGTGGTTTCACAGGGTCTGGCTACACCTTC.

The chain links TRBV6-1 to TRBJ1-2; D gene ambiguous. This CDR3 region has 15 residues. V gave up 2 bases and J gave up 4 bases, with 14 bases separating them. Germline CDR1 is MNHNS and CDR2 is SASEGT. CDR3 protein: CASSESLALSYGYTF. The CDR3 DNA follows: TGTGCCAGCAGTGAATCGTTAGCCCTTTCCTATGGCTACACCTTC.

Within the sample, this clone is medium-sized (0.01 to 0.1%). This chain joins TRBV7-2 and TRBJ2-7, with D maybe TRBD1 (5 bases). This CDR3 has 15 residues. V lost 6 bases to trimming and J lost 3 bases, with 18 bases between them. Per the germline V gene, CDR1 is SGHTA and CDR2 is FQGNSA. The CDR3 region is CASRPQGFAVYEQYF. The DNA for the CDR3 is TGTGCCAGCAGGCCTCAGGGATTCGCGGTCTACGAGCAGTACTTC.

There are a few counts of this clone. The chain employs TRBV6-1 and TRBJ1-1; D is uncertain. This CDR3 is 12 amino acids long. The ends were cut back, 7 bases at V and 5 bases at J, with 11 bases in the middle. CDR1 and CDR2 from the germline V gene are MNHNS and SASEGT. The CDR3 sequence: CASKLGGTEAFF. In nucleotides, the CDR3 is TGTGCCAGCAAGCTAGGAGGAACTGAAGCTTTCTTT.

The chain has TRBV13 and TRBJ2-5; 9 nucleotides line up with TRBD1. In germline, CDR1 is PRHDT, CDR2 FYEKMQ (reference sequence). This CDR3 has 17 amino acids. Trimming cost V 4 bases and J 5 bases; bases outside gene matches: 14. The CDR3 nucleotides are TGTGCCAGCAGCTCCAATGCCGGGACAGGGCTAGGGGAGACCCAGTACTTC. Protein: CASSSNAGTGLGETQYF.

This clone was observed a few times. The chain is built from TRBV27 and TRBJ2-7; 9 bases are shared with TRBD1. Germline V gene lookup returns CDR1 MNHEY and CDR2 SMNVEV (reference sequence). J gave up 9 bases and V 6 bases, and 9 bases lay outside the gene matches. The CDR3 has 13 amino acids. The CDR3 region is CASRTGQGGSQYF. DNA of the CDR3: TGTGCCAGCAGGACGGGACAGGGAGGCTCGCAGTACTTC.

The V call is TRBV29-1, the J call TRBJ2-3, with D possibly TRBD2 on 7 matching bases. CDR3 length: 13 residues. Trimming left V 6 bases short and J 3 bases short, with 13 bases between. Germline values: CDR1 SQVTM, CDR2 ANQGSEA. The CDR3 region has the DNA TGCAGCGTCGTGGGGGGGCTTACAGATACGCAGTATTTT. It is translated as CSVVGGLTDTQYF.